These 11 T cell receptor beta chains share one sample of origin, sequenced in a study of T cells after yellow fever vaccination. MiXCR was run by TCRdb on the 5' RACE reads, yielding one entry per CDR3 protein. The data hold 300,000 to 400,000 distinct CDR3 sequences, with approximately 6% observed a single time. Sequenced material: PBMCs, taken 5 days after the yellow fever booster vaccination. The source of these receptors is a young man who received the YFV17D yellow fever vaccine.

The chain uses TRBV5-1 and TRBJ2-1; TRBD2 matches at 11 bases. The CDR3 consists of 16 residues. Germline V CDR1 and CDR2: SGHRS, YFSETQ. The junction had 9 bases not matched to a gene; V was cut back by 4 bases and J by 6 bases. The CDR3 DNA is TGCGCCAGCAGCCCCATGACTAGCGGGAAGCTCAATGAGCAGTTCTTC. Amino acid sequence: CASSPMTSGKLNEQFF.

This clonotype was seen a few times. The chain links TRBV30 to TRBJ2-1, with D unresolved. The CDR3 spans 12 residues. Germline V gene data show CDR1 as GTSNPN and CDR2 as SVGIG (reference sequence). CDR3 nucleotide sequence: TGTGCTCAGTCTATCTCCTACAATGAGCAGTTCTTC. Translation: CAQSISYNEQFF.

As for this clonotype: A much larger clone sits a single nucleotide away, making a read error possible. The DNA of the CDR3 is TGTGGCAGCAGAGACAGGACCTACACTGAAGCTTTCTTT. The encoded protein is CGSRDRTYTEAFF. The chain has TRBV6-1 and TRBJ1-1; D might be TRBD1 (6 bases). The CDR3 contains 13 residues. Germline V lookup: CDR1 MNHNS, CDR2 SASEGT.

At least ten counts were recorded for this clonotype. The rearrangement links TRBV4-2 to TRBJ2-3; D gene unclear. V lost 0 bases to trimming and J lost 6 bases, with 7 bases between them. The CDR3 spans 13 residues. CDR1 is LGHNA, CDR2 YNFKEQ, per germline. The CDR3 DNA follows: TGTGCCAGCAGCCAAGATCGCAGGGATACGCAGTATTTT. It translates to CASSQDRRDTQYF.

The chain uses TRBV7-8 and TRBJ2-5, with D maybe TRBD2 (7 bases). Germline V gene lookup returns CDR1 SGHVS and CDR2 FQNEAQ. Trimming left V 5 bases short and J 5 bases short, with 18 bases between. This CDR3 contains 15 residues. The CDR3 region is CASSTPRGGAETQYF. The CDR3 DNA sequence: TGTGCCAGCAGCACTCCAAGGGGGGGGGCCGAGACCCAGTACTTC.

A few counts support this clonotype. The V gene is TRBV11-1, the J gene TRBJ2-6; 10 positions agree with TRBD1. CDR1 is SGHAT, CDR2 FQDESV, per germline (reference sequence). The CDR3 has 18 amino acids. Trimming removed 5 bases from V and 1 base from J; junction bases left unmatched: 8. As DNA, the CDR3 is TGTGCCAGCAGCCTAACCGGGACAGGGGTTTCTGGGGCCAACGTCCTGACTTTC. The encoded protein is CASSLTGTGVSGANVLTF.

The J gene is TRBJ2-3, the V gene TRBV5-1, with D perhaps TRBD1 (7 bases). V lost 2 bases and J 5 bases, leaving 15 bases between the germline ends. Germline V CDR1 and CDR2: SGHRS, YFSETQ. The CDR3 covers 15 residues. The CDR3 here is CASSFGRGVGDTQYF. CDR3 nucleotides: TGCGCCAGCAGCTTCGGCAGGGGGGTTGGAGATACGCAGTATTTT.

This clonotype has only a few counts. V gene TRBV10-3 combines with J gene TRBJ1-5, with 7 nucleotides matching TRBD1. This CDR3 has 15 amino acids. The junction had 10 bases not matched to a gene; V was cut back by 5 bases and J by 6 bases. Germline V gives CDR1 ENHRY, CDR2 SYGVKD. CDR3 sequence reads: CAISLGTDQGQPQHF. CDR3 nucleotides: TGTGCCATCAGTCTCGGGACAGATCAGGGTCAGCCCCAGCATTTT.

This clonotype was seen at least ten times. In nucleotides, the CDR3 is TGTGCCAGCGACAGCAACACCGGGGAGCTGTTTTTT. Translation gives CASDSNTGELFF. V is TRBV12-3 or TRBV12-4 and J is TRBJ2-2; tentative D call: TRBD1 (5 bases). Between the trimmed V and J ends, which lost 8 bases and 2 bases, there was a span of 6 bases. The CDR3 loop spans 12 amino acids.

The chain employs TRBV9 and TRBJ2-2, with D perhaps assigned TRBD1 or TRBD2 (6 bases each). This CDR3 has 15 residues. V lost 4 bases, J lost 4 bases, and 14 bases lay in between. CDR1 is SGDLS and CDR2 is YYNGEE in the germline V gene. CDR3 protein: CASSYTQGGTGELFF. The CDR3 bases are TGTGCCAGCAGCTATACACAGGGAGGCACCGGGGAGCTGTTTTTT.

This clonotype has only a few counts. V and J are TRBV11-2 and TRBJ1-2, with D hard to call. The CDR3 runs to 13 residues. CDR1 and CDR2 from the germline V gene are SGHAT and FQNNGV. V dropped 5 bases and J dropped 5 bases, with 12 bases sitting between them. Here the CDR3 DNA reads TGTGCCAGCAGCACCACGGGGAGATATGGCTACACCTTC. Translated: CASSTTGRYGYTF.